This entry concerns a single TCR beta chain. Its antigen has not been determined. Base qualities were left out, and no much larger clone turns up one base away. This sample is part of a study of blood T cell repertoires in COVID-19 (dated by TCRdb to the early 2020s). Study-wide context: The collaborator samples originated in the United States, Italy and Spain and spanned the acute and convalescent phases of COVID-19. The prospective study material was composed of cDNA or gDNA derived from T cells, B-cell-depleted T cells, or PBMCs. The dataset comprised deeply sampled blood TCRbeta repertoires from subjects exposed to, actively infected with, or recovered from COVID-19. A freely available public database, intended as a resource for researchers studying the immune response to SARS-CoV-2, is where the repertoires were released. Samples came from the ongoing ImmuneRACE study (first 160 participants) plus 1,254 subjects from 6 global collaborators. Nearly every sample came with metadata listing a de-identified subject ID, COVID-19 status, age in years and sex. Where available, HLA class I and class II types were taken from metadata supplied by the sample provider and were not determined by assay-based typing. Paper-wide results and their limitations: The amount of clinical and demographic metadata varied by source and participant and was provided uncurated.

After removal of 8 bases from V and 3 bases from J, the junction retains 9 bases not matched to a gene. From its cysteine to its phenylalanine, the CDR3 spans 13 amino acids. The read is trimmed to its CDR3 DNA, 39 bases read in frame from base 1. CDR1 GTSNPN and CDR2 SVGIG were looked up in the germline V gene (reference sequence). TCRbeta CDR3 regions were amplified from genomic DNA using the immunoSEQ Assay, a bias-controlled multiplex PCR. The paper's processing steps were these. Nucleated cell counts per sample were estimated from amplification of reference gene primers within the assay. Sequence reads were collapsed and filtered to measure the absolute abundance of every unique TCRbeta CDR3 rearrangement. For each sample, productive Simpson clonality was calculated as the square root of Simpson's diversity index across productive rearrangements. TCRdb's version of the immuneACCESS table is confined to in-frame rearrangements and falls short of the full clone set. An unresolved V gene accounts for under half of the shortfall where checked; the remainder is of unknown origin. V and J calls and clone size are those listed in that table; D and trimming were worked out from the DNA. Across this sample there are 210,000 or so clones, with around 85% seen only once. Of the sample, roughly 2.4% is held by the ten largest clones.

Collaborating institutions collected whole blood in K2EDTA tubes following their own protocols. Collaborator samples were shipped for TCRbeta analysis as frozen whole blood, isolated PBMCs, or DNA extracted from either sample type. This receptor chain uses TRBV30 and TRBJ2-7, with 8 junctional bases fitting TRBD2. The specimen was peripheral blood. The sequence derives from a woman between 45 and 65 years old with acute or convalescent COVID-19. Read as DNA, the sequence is TGTGCCCAGACGGGGGGGAATGACTACGAGCAGTACTTC. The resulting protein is CAQTGGNDYEQYF.